The subject of this entry is one TCR beta chain. The antigen remains unidentified. This sample stems from a study of pediatric ulcerative colitis. Study-wide results and limits: Two patients' blood samples yielded substantially fewer templates. Acute severe colitis showed lower rectal diversity from clonal expansions.

Assay used: immunoSEQ multiplex PCR; TCRdb lists only in-frame clones, some missing. The sample lists 30,000 to 45,000 clones; 70% to 90% were seen once. V dropped 0 bases and J dropped 1 base, with 9 bases sitting between them. The CDR3 is 15 amino acids. Germline assignment: CDR1 MNHEY and CDR2 SMNVEV (reference sequence). This receptor was identified in a girl under 18 with moderate ulcerative colitis. This chain joins TRBV27 and TRBJ1-1; D not certain. Sequencing input: blood. Here the CDR3 DNA reads TGTGCCAGCAGTTTATCGCCGGAATGGAACACTGAAGCTTTCTTT. Translation gives CASSLSPEWNTEAFF.